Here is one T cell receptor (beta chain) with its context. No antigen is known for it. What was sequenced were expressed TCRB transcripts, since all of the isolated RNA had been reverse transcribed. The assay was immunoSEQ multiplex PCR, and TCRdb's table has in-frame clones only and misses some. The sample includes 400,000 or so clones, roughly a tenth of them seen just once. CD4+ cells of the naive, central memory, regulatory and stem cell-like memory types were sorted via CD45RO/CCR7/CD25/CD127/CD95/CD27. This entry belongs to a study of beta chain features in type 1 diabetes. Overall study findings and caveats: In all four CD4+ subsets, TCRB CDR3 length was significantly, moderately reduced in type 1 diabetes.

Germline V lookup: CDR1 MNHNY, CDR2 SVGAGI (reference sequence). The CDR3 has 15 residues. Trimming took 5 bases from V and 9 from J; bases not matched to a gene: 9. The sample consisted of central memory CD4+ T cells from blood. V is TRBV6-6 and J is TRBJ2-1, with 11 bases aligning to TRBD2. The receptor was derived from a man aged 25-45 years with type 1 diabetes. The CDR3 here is CASSQVSGRVGEQFF. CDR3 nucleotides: TGTGCCAGCAGTCAGGTTAGCGGGAGGGTTGGTGAGCAGTTCTTC.